The 20 T cell receptor beta chains reported below all come from one sample, sequenced in a study of naive CD8 T cells in extremely preterm neonates. Some clones are missing from TCRdb's copy, which holds only in-frame ones; the method was immunoSEQ multiplex PCR. The table shows approximately 6,000 clones, with 95% to 99% occurring only once. Without labor or membrane rupture, elective cesareans at roughly 35-42 weeks supplied term cord blood. The sequencing input was naive CD8+ T cells from cord blood. The origin of the receptors is a newborn in good health.

This clone appeared once. The chain recombines TRBV2 with TRBJ2-7; TRBD1 aligns across 8 bases. The V and J ends lost 4 bases and 2 bases, in that order; junction bases with no gene match: 4. Germline V gene sequence: CDR1 SNHLY, CDR2 FYNNEI. CDR3 length: 14 amino acids. CDR3 in amino acids: CASSGDRSPYEQYF. Written as DNA, the CDR3 is TGTGCCAGCAGTGGGGACAGGTCCCCCTACGAGCAGTACTTC.

Remarks on this clone: The missing conserved phenylalanine or tryptophan at the end of this CDR3 makes a read error likely. The rearrangement links TRBV9 to TRBJ1-5; TRBD1 might be the D (5 bases). Trimming left V 4 bases short and J 7 bases short, with 21 bases between. Germline V gene data show CDR1 as SGDLS and CDR2 as YYNGEE. The CDR3 is 16 residues long. DNA of the CDR3: TGTGCCAGCAGCCCCGGTTGGGGGGGTCTCTTACAGCCCCAGCATTCT. It is translated as CASSPGWGGLLQPQHS.

This chain joins TRBV9 and TRBJ2-7; 7 nucleotides match TRBD1. The CDR3 consists of 14 residues. The J segment lost 3 bases and the V segment lost 5 bases, leaving 8 bases of the junction unmatched. Germline CDR1 SGDLS, CDR2 YYNGEE. CDR3 protein: CASSEGTASYEQYF. As DNA, the CDR3 is TGTGCCAGCAGTGAGGGGACAGCGAGCTACGAGCAGTACTTC. Full variable domain (missing parts from reference TRBV9 and TRBJ2-7): DSGVTQTPKHLITATGQRVTLRCSPRSGDLSVYWYQQSLDQGLQFLIQYYNGEERAKGNILERFSAQQFPDLHSELNLSSLELGDSALYFCASSEGTASYEQYFGPGTRLTVT.

The gene calls are TRBV7-8 and TRBJ2-3; 7 bases fit TRBD2. Per germline, CDR1 SGHVS and CDR2 FQNEAQ. The CDR3 spans 14 residues. V shed 5 bases and J 2 bases; nucleotides not matched to a gene: 4. CDR3 protein: CASSHRDYTDTQYF. In DNA form, the CDR3 reads TGTGCCAGCAGCCACCGGGACTACACAGATACGCAGTATTTT. Filled out from reference TRBV7-8 and TRBJ2-3, the complete variable domain reads GAGVSQSPRYKVAKRGQDVALRCDPISGHVSLFWYQQALGQGPEFLTYFQNEAQLDKSGLPSDRFFAERPEGSVSTLKIQRTQQEDSAVYLCASSHRDYTDTQYFGPGTRLTVL.

The V gene is TRBV11-2, the J gene TRBJ2-1, with 11 bases aligning to TRBD1. Trimming removed 3 bases from V and 9 bases from J; junction bases left unmatched: 10. This CDR3 is 16 amino acids long. In germline, CDR1 is SGHAT, CDR2 FQNNGV. The CDR3 spells CASSLYRDRGYSEQFF. In DNA, the CDR3 is TGTGCCAGCAGCTTGTACCGGGACAGGGGGTATAGTGAGCAGTTCTTC.

The chain is built from TRBV9 and TRBJ2-7; 8 nucleotides line up with TRBD2. The CDR3 spans 16 residues. Germline CDR1 reads SGDLS; CDR2 reads YYNGEE. V lost 0 bases, J lost 2 bases, and 7 bases stayed unmatched. The CDR3 sequence is CASSVEEIAGTYEQYF. The CDR3 DNA sequence: TGTGCCAGCAGCGTAGAGGAGATAGCGGGGACCTACGAGCAGTACTTC.

The CDR3 loop is CATSRGRGATDTQYF. The CDR3 DNA follows: TGTGCCACCAGCAGAGGTCGCGGGGCGACAGATACGCAGTATTTT. The genes are TRBV15 and TRBJ2-3, with D perhaps matching TRBD2 (6 bases). Trimming stripped 1 base from V and 3 bases from J, with 11 bases between. The CDR3 has 15 amino acids. Per the germline V gene, CDR1 is LNHNV and CDR2 is YYDKDF (reference sequence).

The chain links TRBV30 to TRBJ2-1; 11 nucleotides align to TRBD1. CDR3 length equals 14 residues. V trimming: 8 bases; J trimming: 7 bases; junction bases outside the gene matches: 10. Looked up from germline, CDR1 is GTSNPN and CDR2 is SVGIG (reference sequence). DNA for the CDR3: TGTGCCGCAATTGGACAGGGGGCGAGGAATGAGCAGTTCTTC. Protein product: CAAIGQGARNEQFF.

The rearrangement links TRBV12-2 to TRBJ2-1; TRBD2 is the table's D call and was not checked against the DNA. TRBV12-2 is classified as a pseudogene. The CDR3 is made up of 14 amino acids. CDR3 nucleotides: TGTGCAAGTCCCGGACTAGCGGGGGATTGTGAGCAGTTCTTC. This encodes CASPGLAGDCEQFF.

This chain joins TRBV13 and TRBJ2-1, with 7 bases that match TRBD1. Germline values: CDR1 PRHDT, CDR2 FYEKMQ (reference sequence). The ends lost 5 bases at V and 7 bases at J; junction bases unmatched: 5. The length of the CDR3 is 13 residues. This CDR3 reads CASSPTGENEQFF. DNA of the CDR3: TGTGCCAGCAGCCCTACAGGGGAAAATGAGCAGTTCTTC.

J is TRBJ2-7 and V is TRBV18; tentatively, D is TRBD2 (6 bases). The CDR3 has 14 residues. The germline V gene encodes CDR1 KGHSH and CDR2 LQKENI. V was clipped by 3 bases and J by 0 bases, with 9 bases between them. Here the CDR3 reads CASSPPGLSYEQYF. The CDR3 DNA follows: TGTGCCAGCTCACCTCCGGGACTCTCCTACGAGCAGTACTTC.

With respect to this clone: Sequence at one end of the junction differs from germline and may be a read error. The chain combines TRBV6-5 with TRBJ2-1; 9 nucleotides line up with TRBD2. Looked up from germline, CDR1 is MNHEY and CDR2 is SVGAGI. This CDR3 has 15 residues. The CDR3 loop is CATSSDSGGYNEQFF. Written as DNA, the CDR3 is TGTGCCACCAGTTCGGATAGCGGGGGCTACAATGAGCAGTTCTTC.

CDR3 nucleotide sequence: TGCGCCAGCAGCCAAGATGGGACATCTGGAAACACCATATATTTT. It translates to CASSQDGTSGNTIYF. The chain is built from TRBV4-3 and TRBJ1-3, with D perhaps matching TRBD1 (6 bases). Trimming took off 0 bases at V and 1 base at J, with 7 bases between the two ends. Germline V gene data show CDR1 as LGHNA and CDR2 as YSLEER. The CDR3 contains 15 residues.

The chain joins TRBV19 to TRBJ1-1; D is possibly TRBD1 (5 bases). Germline CDR1 and CDR2: LNHDA and SQIVND (reference sequence). The CDR3 totals 11 residues. V gave up 6 bases and J gave up 11 bases, with 13 bases separating them. The CDR3 DNA sequence: TGTGCCAGTAGACTGGGCAGGGCCGCTTTCTTT. Translating it yields CASRLGRAAFF.

This chain links TRBV9 with TRBJ1-5; possibly TRBD1 for D (5 bases). This CDR3 spans 14 amino acids. Germline V gene data show CDR1 as SGDLS and CDR2 as YYNGEE. Trimming took 7 bases from V and 4 from J, leaving 15 bases between them. As DNA, the CDR3 is TGTGCCAGCGGGAGGCAGGGCGGTAATCAGCCCCAGCATTTT. It codes for CASGRQGGNQPQHF.

The chain is built from TRBV4-2 and TRBJ2-1, with D perhaps TRBD1 (6 bases). Germline CDR1 reads LGHNA; CDR2 reads YNFKEQ. CDR3 length: 15 residues. V lost 0 bases to trimming and J lost 4 bases, with 10 bases between them. This CDR3 reads CASSQDMTGYNEQFF. Written as DNA, the CDR3 is TGTGCCAGCAGCCAAGATATGACAGGTTACAATGAGCAGTTCTTC.

Only one count was recorded for this clone. CDR3 nucleotide sequence: TGTGCCAACAGCTCCCCCTTCTATGGCTACACCTTC. This sequence encodes CANSSPFYGYTF. V gene TRBV6-5 combines with J gene TRBJ1-2; D unresolved. This CDR3 has 12 amino acids. The ends were cut back, 10 bases at V and 4 bases at J, with 13 bases in the middle. Germline CDR1 MNHEY, CDR2 SVGAGI.

The genes are TRBV9 and TRBJ2-7, with 8 positions matching TRBD2. CDR1 and CDR2 from the germline V gene are SGDLS and YYNGEE. V lost 0 bases to trimming and J lost 2 bases; unmatched junction nucleotides: 4. The CDR3 runs to 15 residues. CDR3 in amino acids: CASSVGDGGAYEQYF. The CDR3 bases are TGTGCCAGCAGCGTAGGGGACGGGGGGGCCTACGAGCAGTACTTC.

The V gene is TRBV11-2, the J gene TRBJ2-5; D is unresolved. The CDR3 extends over 11 amino acids. The V end was cut by 4 bases, the J end by 2 bases, with 2 bases between. Germline V gene lookup returns CDR1 SGHAT and CDR2 FQNNGV. The CDR3: CASSSQETQYF. The DNA for the CDR3 is TGTGCCAGCAGCTCGCAAGAGACCCAGTACTTC.

V gene TRBV5-1 combines with J gene TRBJ2-7, with 8 bases matching TRBD2. Germline CDR1 SGHRS, CDR2 YFSETQ. This CDR3 is built from 16 residues. The junction had 5 bases not matched to a gene; V was cut back by 0 bases and J by 0 bases. The CDR3 DNA sequence: TGCGCCAGCAGCTTGGACGCTAGCGGGTACTCCTACGAGCAGTACTTC. The encoded protein is CASSLDASGYSYEQYF.